Sequencing of this T cell receptor beta chain was carried out in a study of T cells in tumors after PD-1 blockade. Study in general: Some patients also took daily vismodegib 150 mg during anti-PD-1 treatment. Mean per blood sample: 113,528 templates (roughly 22,000-257,772), about 40,000 unique clonotypes.

Libraries were prepared by immunoSEQ multiplex PCR; TCRdb keeps only in-frame clonotypes and omits some of them. This table holds 45,000 to 50,000 clones, roughly three quarters found once. The CDR3 is 15 residues long. J was trimmed by 2 bases and V by 4 bases; bases with no gene match: 2. Germline CDR1 is KGHDR and CDR2 is SFDVKD. The V gene is TRBV24-1, the J gene TRBJ1-3, with 9 bases identical to TRBD1. The receptor comes from a human donor with advanced basal cell or squamous cell carcinoma (not recorded which). Sequenced material: PBMCs, taken before anti-PD-1 therapy. The CDR3 loop is CATSDHRGPGNTIYF. DNA for the CDR3: TGTGCCACCAGTGACCACAGGGGGCCTGGAAACACCATATATTTT.